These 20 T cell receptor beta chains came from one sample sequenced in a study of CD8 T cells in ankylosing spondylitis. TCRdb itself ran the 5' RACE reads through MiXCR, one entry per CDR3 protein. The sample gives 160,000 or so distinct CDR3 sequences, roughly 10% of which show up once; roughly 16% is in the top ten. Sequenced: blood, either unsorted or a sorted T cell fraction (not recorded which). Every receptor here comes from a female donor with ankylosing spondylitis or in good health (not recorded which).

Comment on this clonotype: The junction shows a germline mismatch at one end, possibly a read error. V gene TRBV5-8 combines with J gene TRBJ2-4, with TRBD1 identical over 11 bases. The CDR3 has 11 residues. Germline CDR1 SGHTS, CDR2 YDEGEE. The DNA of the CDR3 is TGTGCCAGCAGCTTAGGGACAGGGGGAGACTTC. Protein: CASSLGTGGDF.

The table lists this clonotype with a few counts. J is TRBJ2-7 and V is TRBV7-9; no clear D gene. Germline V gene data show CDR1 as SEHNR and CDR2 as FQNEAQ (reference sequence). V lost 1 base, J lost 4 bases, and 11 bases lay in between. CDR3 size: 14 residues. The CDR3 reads CASSLDGPSYEQYF. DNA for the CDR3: TGTGCCAGCAGCTTAGACGGTCCTTCATACGAGCAGTACTTC.

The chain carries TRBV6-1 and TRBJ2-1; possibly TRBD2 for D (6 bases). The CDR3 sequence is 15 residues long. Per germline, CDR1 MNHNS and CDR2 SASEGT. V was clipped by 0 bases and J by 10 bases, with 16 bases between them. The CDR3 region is CASSEAWLGSGEQFF. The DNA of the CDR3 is TGTGCCAGCAGTGAAGCCTGGTTGGGGAGCGGGGAGCAGTTCTTC.

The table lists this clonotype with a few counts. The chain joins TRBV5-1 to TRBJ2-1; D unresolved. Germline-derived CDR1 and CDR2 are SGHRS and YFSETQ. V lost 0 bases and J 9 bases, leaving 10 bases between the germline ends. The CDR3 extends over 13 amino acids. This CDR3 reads CASSLERFSEQFF. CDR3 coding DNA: TGCGCCAGCAGCTTGGAACGATTTTCTGAGCAGTTCTTC. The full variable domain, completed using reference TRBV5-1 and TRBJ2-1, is KAGVTQTPRYLIKTRGQQVTLSCSPISGHRSVSWYQQTPGQGLQFLFEYFSETQRNKGNFPGRFSGRQFSNSRSEMNVSTLELGDSALYLCASSLERFSEQFFGPGTRLTVL.

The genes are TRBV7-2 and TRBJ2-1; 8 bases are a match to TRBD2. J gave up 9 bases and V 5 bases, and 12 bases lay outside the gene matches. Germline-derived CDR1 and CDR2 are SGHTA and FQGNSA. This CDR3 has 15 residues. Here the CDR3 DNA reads TGTGCCAGCAGCATTCCTAGCGGGCGGTGGGGTGAGCAGTTCTTC. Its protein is CASSIPSGRWGEQFF.

The CDR3 region is CSVEGRHSTDTQYF. In DNA form, the CDR3 reads TGCAGCGTTGAGGGTCGCCATAGCACAGATACGCAGTATTTT. The chain has TRBV29-1 and TRBJ2-3; D not certain. From germline, CDR1 is SQVTM and CDR2 ANQGSEA. V was trimmed by 3 bases and J by 0 bases, leaving 10 bases between them. This CDR3 has 14 residues.

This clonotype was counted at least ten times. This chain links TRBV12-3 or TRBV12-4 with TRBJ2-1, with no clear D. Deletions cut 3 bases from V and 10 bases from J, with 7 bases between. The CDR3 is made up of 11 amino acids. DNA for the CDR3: TGTGCCAGCAGTTTCTCAGACGAGCAGTTCTTC. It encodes CASSFSDEQFF.

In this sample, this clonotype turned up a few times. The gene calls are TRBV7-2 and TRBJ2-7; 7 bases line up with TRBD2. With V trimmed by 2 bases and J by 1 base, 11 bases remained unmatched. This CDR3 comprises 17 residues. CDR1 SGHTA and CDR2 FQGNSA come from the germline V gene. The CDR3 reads CASSLITSVPLSYEQYF. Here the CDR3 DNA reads TGTGCCAGCAGCTTAATCACTAGCGTCCCGCTTTCCTACGAGCAGTACTTC.

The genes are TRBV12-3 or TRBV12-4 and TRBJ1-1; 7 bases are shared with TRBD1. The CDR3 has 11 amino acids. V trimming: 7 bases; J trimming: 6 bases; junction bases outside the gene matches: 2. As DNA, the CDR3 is TGTGCCAGCACAGGGGGTGCTGAAGCTTTCTTT. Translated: CASTGGAEAFF.

The CDR3 DNA sequence: TGTGCCAGTAGTCTGATCAGGGGGCGCCGCGCTGAAGCTTTCTTT. Encoded protein: CASSLIRGRRAEAFF. The chain recombines TRBV19 with TRBJ1-1, with 8 bases matching TRBD1. Per the germline V gene, CDR1 is LNHDA and CDR2 is SQIVND (reference sequence). CDR3 length: 15 amino acids. Trimming cost V 5 bases and J 6 bases; bases outside gene matches: 11.

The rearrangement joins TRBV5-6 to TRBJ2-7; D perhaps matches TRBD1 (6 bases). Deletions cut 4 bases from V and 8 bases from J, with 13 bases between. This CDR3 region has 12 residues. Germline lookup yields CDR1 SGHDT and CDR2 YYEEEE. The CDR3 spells CASSRDQGKQYF. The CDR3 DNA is TGTGCCAGCAGCCGCGATCAGGGGAAGCAGTACTTC.

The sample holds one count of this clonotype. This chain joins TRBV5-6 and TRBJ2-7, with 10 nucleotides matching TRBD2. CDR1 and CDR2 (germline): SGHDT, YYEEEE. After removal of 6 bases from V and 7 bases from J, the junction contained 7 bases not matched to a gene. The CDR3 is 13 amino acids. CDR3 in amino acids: CASTSGRAGEQYF. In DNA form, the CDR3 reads TGTGCCAGCACCAGCGGGAGGGCCGGGGAGCAGTACTTC.

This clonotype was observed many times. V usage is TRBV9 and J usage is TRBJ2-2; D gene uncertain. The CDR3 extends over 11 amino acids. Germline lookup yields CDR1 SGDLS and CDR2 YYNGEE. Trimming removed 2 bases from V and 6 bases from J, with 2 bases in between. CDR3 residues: CASSVSGELFF. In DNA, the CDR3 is TGTGCCAGCAGCGTGTCCGGGGAGCTGTTTTTT.

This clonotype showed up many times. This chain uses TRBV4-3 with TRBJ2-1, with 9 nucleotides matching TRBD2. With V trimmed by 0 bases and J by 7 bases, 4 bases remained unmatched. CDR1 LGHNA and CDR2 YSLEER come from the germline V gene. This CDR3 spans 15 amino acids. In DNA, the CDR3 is TGCGCCAGCAGCCAAGAAGCGGGAGGCTGGAATGAGCAGTTCTTC. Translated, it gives CASSQEAGGWNEQFF.

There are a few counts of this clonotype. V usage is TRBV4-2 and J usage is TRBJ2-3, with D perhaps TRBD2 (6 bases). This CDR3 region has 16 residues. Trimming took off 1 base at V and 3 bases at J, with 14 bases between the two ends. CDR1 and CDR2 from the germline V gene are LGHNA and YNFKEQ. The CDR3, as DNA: TGTGCCAGCAGCCAAGTCGGGGGAGCTCTAACAGATACGCAGTATTTT. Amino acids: CASSQVGGALTDTQYF.

The CDR3 DNA follows: TGTGCCAGCAGTCCCCCGACAGGGCGAGAGACCCAGTACTTC. Its protein product is CASSPPTGRETQYF. The chain combines TRBV12-3 or TRBV12-4 with TRBJ2-5; 7 positions match TRBD1. This CDR3 contains 14 residues. With V trimmed by 5 bases and J by 4 bases, 7 bases remained unmatched.

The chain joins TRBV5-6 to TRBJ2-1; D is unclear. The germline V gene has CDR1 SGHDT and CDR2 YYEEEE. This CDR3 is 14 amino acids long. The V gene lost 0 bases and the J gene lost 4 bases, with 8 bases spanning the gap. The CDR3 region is CASSLGPKYNEQFF. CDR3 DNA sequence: TGTGCCAGCAGCTTGGGTCCGAAATACAATGAGCAGTTCTTC. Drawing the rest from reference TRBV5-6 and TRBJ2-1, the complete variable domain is DAGVTQSPTHLIKTRGQQVTLRCSPKSGHDTVSWYQQALGQGPQFIFQYYEEEERQRGNFPDRFSGHQFPNYSSELNVNALLLGDSALYLCASSLGPKYNEQFFGPGTRLTVL.

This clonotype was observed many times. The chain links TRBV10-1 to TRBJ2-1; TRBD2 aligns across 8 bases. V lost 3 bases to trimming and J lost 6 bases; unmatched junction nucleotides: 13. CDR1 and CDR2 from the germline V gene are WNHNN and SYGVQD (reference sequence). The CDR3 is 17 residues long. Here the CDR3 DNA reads TGCGCCAGCAGTGATCCACCTGACGGGACTAGTCCCAATGAGCAGTTCTTC. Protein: CASSDPPDGTSPNEQFF.

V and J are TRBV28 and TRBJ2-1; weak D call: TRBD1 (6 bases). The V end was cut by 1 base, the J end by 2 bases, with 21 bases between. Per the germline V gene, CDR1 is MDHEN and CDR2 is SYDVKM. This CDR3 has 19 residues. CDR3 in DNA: TGTGCCAGCAGTTTATACCGCGACAGGCGGAGAGAGCCCTACAATGAGCAGTTCTTC. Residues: CASSLYRDRRREPYNEQFF.

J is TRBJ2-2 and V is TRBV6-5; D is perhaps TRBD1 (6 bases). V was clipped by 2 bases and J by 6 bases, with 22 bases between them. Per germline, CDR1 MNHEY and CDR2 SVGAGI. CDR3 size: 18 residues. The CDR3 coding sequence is TGTGCCAGCAGTTACACCGCCGCCGCTAGGGGGACCGCCGGGGAGCTGTTTTTT. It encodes CASSYTAAARGTAGELFF.